Reported below is one TCR beta chain. The CDR3 runs 13 residues. Germline assignment: CDR1 SGHNT and CDR2 YENEEA. The J segment lost 4 bases and the V segment lost 8 bases, leaving 4 bases of the junction unmatched. These data originate in a study of blood T cell repertoires in COVID-19. Study overall: The origin of the acute and convalescent COVID-19 samples was the United States, Italy and Spain. From T cells, B-cell-depleted T cells, or PBMCs came the material, which was cDNA or gDNA.

As originally analysed: Reference gene primers were amplified, and this amplification served to estimate nucleated cell counts. TCRdb's copy holds only in-frame clones and misses some; the assay was immunoSEQ multiplex PCR. V and J calls and clone size come straight from that table; D and trimming were deduced from the DNA. This sample has under 15,000 clones, with over 70% found just once. The receptor comes from a human donor in a cohort sampled during active COVID-19. The sample was peripheral blood. The chain has TRBV11-3 and TRBJ2-2, with TRBD2 identical over 7 bases. The CDR3 sequence is CASAGGGTGELFF. DNA for the CDR3: TGTGCCAGCGCAGGCGGGGGCACCGGGGAGCTGTTTTTT.